Below, 26 T cell receptor beta chains from the same sample are listed, as sequenced in a study of T-cell memory formation after mild COVID-19. TCRdb used MiXCR to reprocess the 5' RACE reads, holding one entry per CDR3 protein. The top ten hold 20% to 25% of the sample, which has around 390,000 distinct CDR3 sequences, 15% to 20% seen once. What was sequenced was PBMCs or a T cell subset sorted from them (not recorded which). These receptors all come from a man younger than 35 who had mild COVID-19 (a few samples of this study predate the infection). Cell type and time point are not known.

This clonotype was seen a few times. V is TRBV6-2 or TRBV6-3 and J is TRBJ1-5; perhaps TRBD1 as D (5 bases). The CDR3 consists of 14 residues. Germline CDR1 and CDR2: MNHEY and SVGEGT. V lost 7 bases and J lost 4, with 14 bases in between. CDR3 nucleotides: TGTGCCAGCACACGAACAGGCGAGAATCAGCCCCAGCATTTT. Translation gives CASTRTGENQPQHF.

CDR3 in amino acids: CASRRHSQETQYF. The DNA for the CDR3 is TGTGCCAGCAGGAGACACAGCCAAGAGACCCAGTACTTC. The V gene is TRBV3-1, the J gene TRBJ2-5; D unresolved. Trimming removed 6 bases from V and 1 base from J, with 9 bases in between. Germline assignment: CDR1 LGHDT and CDR2 YNNKEL (reference sequence). The CDR3 contains 13 residues.

In this sample, this clonotype turned up once. V gene TRBV5-1 combines with J gene TRBJ1-1; 7 positions match TRBD1. The CDR3 spans 13 residues. V shed 3 bases, J shed 6 bases, and the junction held 5 bases outside the gene matches. Germline-derived CDR1 and CDR2 are SGHRS and YFSETQ. The CDR3, as DNA: TGCGCCAGCAGCTCGGGACAGCCATCTGAAGCTTTCTTT. Its translation is CASSSGQPSEAFF.

This CDR3 reads CSAPVGSSYNEQFF. As DNA, the CDR3 is TGCAGTGCTCCGGTGGGGAGCTCCTACAATGAGCAGTTCTTC. The chain uses TRBV20-1 and TRBJ2-1, with a possible D match to TRBD2 (5 bases). Germline assignment: CDR1 DFQATT and CDR2 SNEGSKA (reference sequence). Deletions cut 5 bases from V and 0 bases from J, with 11 bases between. The CDR3 is 14 amino acids.

This clonotype was found a few times. The genes are TRBV2 and TRBJ2-7, with unresolved D. V was cut by 2 bases and J by 4 bases, with 6 bases left in between. Germline V CDR1 and CDR2: SNHLY, FYNNEI. This CDR3 contains 12 residues. The CDR3 region is CASSEYRYEQYV. The CDR3 DNA reads as TGTGCCAGCAGTGAATATAGGTACGAGCAGTACGTC.

V usage is TRBV19 and J usage is TRBJ1-1; D is unclear. The V gene's germline CDR1 is LNHDA and CDR2 SQIVND (reference sequence). V lost 3 bases and J 10 bases, leaving 12 bases between the germline ends. The CDR3 runs 12 residues. As DNA, the CDR3 is TGTGCCAGTAGTATGTTAGGCGGGATAGCTTTCTTT. This gives the protein CASSMLGGIAFF.

The chain couples TRBV10-3 to TRBJ1-5; D might be TRBD1 (6 bases). The germline V gene encodes CDR1 ENHRY and CDR2 SYGVKD. V lost 4 bases and J 6 bases, leaving 13 bases between the germline ends. CDR3 size: 14 residues. CDR3 loop: CAISGGGLGQPQHF. The CDR3 coding sequence is TGTGCCATCAGTGGAGGGGGGTTGGGTCAGCCCCAGCATTTT.

This chain joins TRBV7-2 and TRBJ1-1; 9 bases match TRBD1. This CDR3 has 14 amino acids. The germline gives CDR1 SGHTA, CDR2 FQGNSA. The ends lost 6 bases at V and 5 bases at J; junction bases unmatched: 7. The CDR3 coding sequence is TGTGCCAGCAGGACCGGGACAGGGTATACTGAAGCTTTCTTT. This gives the protein CASRTGTGYTEAFF.

The chain recombines TRBV6-5 with TRBJ2-3; D is tentatively TRBD1 or TRBD2 (6 bases each). The CDR3 runs to 12 residues. Germline V lookup: CDR1 MNHEY, CDR2 SVGAGI. With 8 bases removed from V and 4 bases from J, the gap between germline ends came to 10 bases. The CDR3 region is CASGGPADTQYF. The CDR3 DNA follows: TGTGCCAGCGGGGGGCCGGCAGATACGCAGTATTTT.

The gene calls are TRBV4-2 and TRBJ1-2; the D is unclear. CDR3 length: 14 amino acids. Per the germline V gene, CDR1 is LGHNA and CDR2 is YNFKEQ. Trimming took off 0 bases at V and 4 bases at J, with 9 bases between the two ends. CDR3 coding DNA: TGTGCCAGCAGCCAAGAATTAAGGGCCTATGGCTACACCTTC. Its translation: CASSQELRAYGYTF.

This clonotype appeared a few times. This rearrangement joins TRBV10-3 to TRBJ1-1; D is unclear. The CDR3 sequence is 15 residues long. CDR1 and CDR2 from the germline V gene are ENHRY and SYGVKD. The V and J ends lost 3 bases and 4 bases respectively, with 15 bases between them. The DNA of the CDR3 is TGTGCCATCAGTGATTCCCGGGTGGGTGGCACTGAAGCTTTCTTT. As protein: CAISDSRVGGTEAFF.

This clonotype occurred a few times. The gene calls are TRBV21-1 and TRBJ1-5; TRBD1, the D gene given by the table, was not confirmed from the DNA. TRBV21-1 is a pseudogene segment. The CDR3 totals 18 residues. CDR3 residues: CASKVSRTGYSSNQPQHF. CDR3 in DNA: TGTGCCAGCAAAGTTAGCAGGACAGGCTACTCCTCCAATCAGCCCCAGCATTTT.

The chain joins TRBV11-2 to TRBJ2-7, with D possibly being TRBD1 or TRBD2 (6 bases each). Per the germline V gene, CDR1 is SGHAT and CDR2 is FQNNGV. The CDR3 is made up of 12 amino acids. Trimming took 11 bases from V and 3 from J, leaving 14 bases between them. This CDR3 is CAGGRGVYEQYF. The CDR3 nucleotides read TGTGCCGGGGGGCGAGGGGTCTACGAGCAGTACTTC.

This clonotype has a handful of counts. The rearrangement uses TRBV4-1 and TRBJ1-6; 8 nucleotides agree with TRBD1. V gave up 0 bases and J gave up 8 bases; unmatched junction bases: 9. This CDR3 has 17 amino acids. CDR1 is MGHRA and CDR2 is YSYEKL in the germline V gene. CDR3 residues: CASSQDPGAGGYSPLHF. CDR3 coding DNA: TGCGCCAGCAGCCAAGATCCAGGGGCAGGGGGCTATTCACCCCTCCACTTT.

This clonotype occurred many times. J is TRBJ2-5 and V is TRBV7-2, with TRBD2 as a possible D gene (11 bases). Trimming cost V 3 bases and J 9 bases, with 29 bases left between them. The V gene's germline CDR1 is SGHTA and CDR2 FQGNSA. The CDR3 covers 18 residues. Written as DNA, the CDR3 is TGTGCCAGCAGCTTCTCCCGGAGAGTAGCGGGGGGGACAGGGGCCCAGTACTTC. Translating gives CASSFSRRVAGGTGAQYF.

This chain joins TRBV29-1 and TRBJ1-5, with a tentative D call TRBD1 (6 bases). The CDR3 covers 12 residues. V was pared by 6 bases and J by 0 bases, with 6 bases between. Germline V CDR1 and CDR2: SQVTM, ANQGSEA. The CDR3 protein is CSVRGSNQPQHF. In DNA form, the CDR3 reads TGCAGCGTCAGGGGTAGCAATCAGCCCCAGCATTTT.

This clonotype was counted at least ten times. V and J are TRBV7-2 and TRBJ2-3; TRBD2 matches at 7 bases. From germline, CDR1 is SGHTA and CDR2 FQGNSA. V was pared by 2 bases and J by 1 base, with 18 bases of the junction left unmatched. The CDR3 sequence is 20 residues long. The CDR3 bases are TGTGCCAGCAGCTTACGTTGGGCTAGCGGTTCAACGCCTCGCACAGATACGCAGTATTTT. It specifies CASSLRWASGSTPRTDTQYF. The whole variable domain, remainder taken from reference TRBV7-2 and TRBJ2-3, is GAGVSQSPSNKVTEKGKDVELRCDPISGHTALYWYRQSLGQGLEFLIYFQGNSAPDKSGLPSDRFSAERTGGSVSTLTIQRTQQEDSAVYLCASSLRWASGSTPRTDTQYFGPGTRLTVL.

This clonotype showed up just a few times. The chain combines TRBV25-1 with TRBJ1-6, with a possible D match to TRBD1 (5 bases). This CDR3 spans 14 amino acids. The V end was cut by 4 bases, the J end by 7 bases, with 11 bases between. Germline V gene sequence: CDR1 MGHDK, CDR2 SYGVNS. The CDR3 region is CASSGDGRNSPLHF. DNA for the CDR3: TGTGCCAGCAGTGGGGACGGCCGAAATTCACCCCTCCACTTT.

V and J are TRBV7-8 and TRBJ1-3, with a tentative D call TRBD1 (5 bases). Per germline, CDR1 SGHVS and CDR2 FQNEAQ. Trimming removed 2 bases from V and 0 bases from J, with 14 bases in between. The CDR3 sequence is 17 residues long. This chain's CDR3 is CASSLLQAISSGNTIYF. CDR3 nucleotide sequence: TGTGCCAGCAGCTTACTACAGGCAATCAGCTCTGGAAACACCATATATTTT.

This sequence joins TRBV12-3 or TRBV12-4 and TRBJ2-5; TRBD2 agrees at 9 bases. The CDR3 extends over 13 amino acids. The ends lost 10 bases at V and 3 bases at J; junction bases unmatched: 6. DNA for the CDR3: TGTGCCATCGGTAGCGGGGGCGAAGAGACCCAGTACTTC. This translates into CAIGSGGEETQYF.

The chain combines TRBV5-6 with TRBJ2-3; unclear D gene. This CDR3 region has 14 residues. Trimming cost V 0 bases and J 6 bases, with 11 bases left between them. The germline gives CDR1 SGHDT, CDR2 YYEEEE. Here the CDR3 reads CASSLGSGWDTQYF. The CDR3 DNA is TGTGCCAGCAGCTTGGGATCTGGTTGGGATACGCAGTATTTT.

This clonotype has ten or more counts. The chain combines TRBV11-2 with TRBJ2-2; TRBD1 aligns across 9 bases. This CDR3 is built from 16 residues. The germline V gene has CDR1 SGHAT and CDR2 FQNNGV. Trimming at V came to 5 bases and at J to 4 bases, leaving 8 bases not matched to a gene. CDR3 region: CASSKTGQGSTGELFF. CDR3 sequence (DNA): TGTGCCAGCAGCAAAACTGGACAGGGGAGCACCGGGGAGCTGTTTTTT. Filled out from reference TRBV11-2 and TRBJ2-2, the complete variable domain reads EAGVAQSPRYKIIEKRQSVAFWCNPISGHATLYWYQQILGQGPKLLIQFQNNGVVDDSQLPKDRFSAERLKGVDSTLKIQPAKLEDSAVYLCASSKTGQGSTGELFFGEGSRLTVL.

The chain carries TRBV19 and TRBJ1-1; D is uncertain. The ends were cut back, 5 bases at V and 0 bases at J, with 13 bases in the middle. The CDR3 length is 15 residues. Germline V lookup: CDR1 LNHDA, CDR2 SQIVND (reference sequence). CDR3 sequence: CASSRASGMNTEAFF. The CDR3 DNA sequence: TGTGCCAGTAGTCGTGCGTCCGGGATGAACACTGAAGCTTTCTTT.

In this sample, this clonotype turned up once. The chain joins TRBV2 to TRBJ2-3; TRBD1 is a possible D gene (6 bases). The V gene lost 7 bases and the J gene lost 4 bases, with 18 bases spanning the gap. This CDR3 region has 15 residues. Germline V gene lookup returns CDR1 SNHLY and CDR2 FYNNEI. This CDR3 is CASTVLRDNPDTQYF. The DNA of the CDR3 is TGTGCCAGCACCGTCCTTAGGGACAACCCAGATACGCAGTATTTT.

This rearrangement joins TRBV5-4 to TRBJ2-7; no clear D. Trimming stripped 2 bases from V and 2 bases from J, with 11 bases between. Germline CDR1 reads SGHNT; CDR2 reads YYREEE (reference sequence). This CDR3 is built from 14 residues. CDR3 nucleotide sequence: TGTGCCAGCAGCTTCGATCTCGGTCCCTACGAGCAGTACTTC. This codes for CASSFDLGPYEQYF. Full variable domain (missing parts from reference TRBV5-4 and TRBJ2-7): ETGVTQSPTHLIKTRGQQVTLRCSSQSGHNTVSWYQQALGQGPQFIFQYYREEENGRGNFPPRFSGLQFPNYSSELNVNALELDDSALYLCASSFDLGPYEQYFGPGTRLTVT.

This clonotype has only a few counts. The chain couples TRBV7-2 to TRBJ2-7; the D is unclear. V lost 1 base, J lost 3 bases, and 7 bases lay in between. This CDR3 region has 13 residues. CDR1 is SGHTA, CDR2 FQGNSA, per germline. CDR3 residues: CASSLGASYEQYV. The CDR3 DNA follows: TGTGCCAGCAGCTTAGGGGCTAGCTACGAGCAGTACGTC.